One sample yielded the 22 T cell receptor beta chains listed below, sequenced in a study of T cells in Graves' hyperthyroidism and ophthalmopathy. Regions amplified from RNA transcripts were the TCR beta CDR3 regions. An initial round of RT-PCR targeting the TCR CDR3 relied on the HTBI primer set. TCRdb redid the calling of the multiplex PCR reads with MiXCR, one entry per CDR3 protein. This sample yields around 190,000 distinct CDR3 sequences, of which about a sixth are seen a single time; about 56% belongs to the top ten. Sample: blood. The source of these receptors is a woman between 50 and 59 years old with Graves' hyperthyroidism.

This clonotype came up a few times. The CDR3 DNA follows: TGTGCCAGTAGTATAAAGCGAACTAGCGGGATCCGAGAGACCCAGTACTTC. Translating gives CASSIKRTSGIRETQYF. The chain couples TRBV19 to TRBJ2-5; 10 bases line up with TRBD2. Losses at the gene ends were 2 bases for V and 4 bases for J; bases not matched to a gene: 10. Germline assignment: CDR1 LNHDA and CDR2 SQIVND (reference sequence). CDR3 length: 17 amino acids.

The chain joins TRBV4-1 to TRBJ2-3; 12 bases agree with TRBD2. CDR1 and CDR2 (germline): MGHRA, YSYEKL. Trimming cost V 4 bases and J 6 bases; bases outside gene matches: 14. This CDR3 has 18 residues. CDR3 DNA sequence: TGCGCCAGCAGCCGGAACACCGGGACTAGCGGGTTTAGCGATACGCAGTATTTT. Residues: CASSRNTGTSGFSDTQYF.

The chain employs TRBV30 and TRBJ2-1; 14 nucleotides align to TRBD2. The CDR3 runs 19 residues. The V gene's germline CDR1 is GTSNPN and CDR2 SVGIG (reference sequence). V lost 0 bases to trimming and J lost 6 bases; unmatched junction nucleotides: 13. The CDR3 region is CAWSVRAGKGLAGGNEQFF. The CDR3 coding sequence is TGTGCCTGGAGTGTACGGGCCGGTAAAGGACTAGCGGGAGGCAATGAGCAGTTCTTC.

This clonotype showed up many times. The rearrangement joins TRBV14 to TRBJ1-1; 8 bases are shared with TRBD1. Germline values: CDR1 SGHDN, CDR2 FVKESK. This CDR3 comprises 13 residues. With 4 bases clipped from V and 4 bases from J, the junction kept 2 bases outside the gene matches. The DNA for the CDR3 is TGTGCCAGCAGCCCACAGGGGGTCACTGAAGCTTTCTTT. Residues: CASSPQGVTEAFF.

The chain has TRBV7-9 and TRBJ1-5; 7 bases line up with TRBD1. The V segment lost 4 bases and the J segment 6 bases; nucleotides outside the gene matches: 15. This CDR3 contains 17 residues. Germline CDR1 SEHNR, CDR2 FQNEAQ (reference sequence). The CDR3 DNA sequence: TGTGCCAGCAGCTCCCATGAAGGGGGCTTTGTCGTTCAGCCCCAGCATTTT. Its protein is CASSSHEGGFVVQPQHF.

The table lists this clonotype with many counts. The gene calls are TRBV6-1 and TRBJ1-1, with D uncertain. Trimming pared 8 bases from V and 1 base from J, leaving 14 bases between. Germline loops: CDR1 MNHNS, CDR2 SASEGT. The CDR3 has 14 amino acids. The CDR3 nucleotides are TGTGCCAGCGGCCGCCCGACGGGGAACACTGAAGCTTTCTTT. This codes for CASGRPTGNTEAFF.

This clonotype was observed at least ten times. The CDR3 region has the DNA TGCAGTGCTAGCTCGGGGGATACCTACGAGCAGTACTTC. Translating gives CSASSGDTYEQYF. This chain connects TRBV20-1 to TRBJ2-7; a weak D match, TRBD2 (6 bases). CDR3 length equals 13 residues. Germline loops: CDR1 DFQATT, CDR2 SNEGSKA (reference sequence). V was shortened by 3 bases and J by 2 bases, with 11 bases between the two germline ends.

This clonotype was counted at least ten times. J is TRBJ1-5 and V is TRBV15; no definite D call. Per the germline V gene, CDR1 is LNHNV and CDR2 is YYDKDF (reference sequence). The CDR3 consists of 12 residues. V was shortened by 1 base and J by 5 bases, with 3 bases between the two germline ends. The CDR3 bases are TGTGCCACCAGCAGAGTTGATCAGCCCCAGCATTTT. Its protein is CATSRVDQPQHF. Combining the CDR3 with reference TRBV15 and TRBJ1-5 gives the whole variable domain DAMVIQNPRYQVTQFGKPVTLSCSQTLNHNVMYWYQQKSSQAPKLLFHYYDKDFNNEADTPDNFQSRRPNTSFCFLDIRSPGLGDTAMYLCATSRVDQPQHFGDGTRLSIL.

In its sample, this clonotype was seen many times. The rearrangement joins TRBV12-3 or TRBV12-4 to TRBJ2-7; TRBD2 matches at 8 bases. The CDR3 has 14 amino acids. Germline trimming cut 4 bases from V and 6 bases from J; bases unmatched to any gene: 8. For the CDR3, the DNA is TGTGCCAGCAGTTCAGGAGCGGGAGTCGGCGAGCAGTACTTC. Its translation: CASSSGAGVGEQYF.

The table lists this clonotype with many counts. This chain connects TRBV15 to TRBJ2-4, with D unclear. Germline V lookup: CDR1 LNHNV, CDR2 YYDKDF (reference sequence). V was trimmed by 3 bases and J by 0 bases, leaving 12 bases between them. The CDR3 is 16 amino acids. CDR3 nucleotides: TGTGCCACCAGCAGCCGCCGATTTCTAGCCAAAAACATTCAGTACTTC. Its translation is CATSSRRFLAKNIQYF.

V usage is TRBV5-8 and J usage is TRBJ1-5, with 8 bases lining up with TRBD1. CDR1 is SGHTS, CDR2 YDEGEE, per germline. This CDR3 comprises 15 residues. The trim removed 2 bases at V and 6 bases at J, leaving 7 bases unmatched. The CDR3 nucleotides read TGTGCCAGCAGCTTCGGACAGGGTTGGAGTCAGCCCCAGCATTTT. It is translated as CASSFGQGWSQPQHF.

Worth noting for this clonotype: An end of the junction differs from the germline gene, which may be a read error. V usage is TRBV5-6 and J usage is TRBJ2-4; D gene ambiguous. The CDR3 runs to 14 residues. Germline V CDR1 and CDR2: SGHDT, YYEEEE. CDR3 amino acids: CASSLGSAKNVQYF. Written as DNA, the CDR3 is TGTGCCAGCAGCTTGGGGTCAGCCAAAAACGTTCAGTACTTC.

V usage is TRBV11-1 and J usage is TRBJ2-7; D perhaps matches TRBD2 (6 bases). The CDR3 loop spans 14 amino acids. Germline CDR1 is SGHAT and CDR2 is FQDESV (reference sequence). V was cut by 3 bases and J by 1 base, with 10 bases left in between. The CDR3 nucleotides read TGTGCCAGCAGCTTGCCTAGCGCTTCCTACGAGCAGTACTTC. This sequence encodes CASSLPSASYEQYF. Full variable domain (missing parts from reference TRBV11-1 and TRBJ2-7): EAEVAQSPRYKITEKSQAVAFWCDPISGHATLYWYRQILGQGPELLVQFQDESVVDDSQLPKDRFSAERLKGVDSTLKIQPAELGDSAMYLCASSLPSASYEQYFGPGTRLTVT.

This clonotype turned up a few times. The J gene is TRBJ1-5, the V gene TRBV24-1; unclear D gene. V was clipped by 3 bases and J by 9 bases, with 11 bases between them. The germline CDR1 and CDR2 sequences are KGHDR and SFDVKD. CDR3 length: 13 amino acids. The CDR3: CATSDAVRGPQHF. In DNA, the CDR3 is TGTGCCACCAGTGATGCGGTACGGGGGCCCCAGCATTTT.

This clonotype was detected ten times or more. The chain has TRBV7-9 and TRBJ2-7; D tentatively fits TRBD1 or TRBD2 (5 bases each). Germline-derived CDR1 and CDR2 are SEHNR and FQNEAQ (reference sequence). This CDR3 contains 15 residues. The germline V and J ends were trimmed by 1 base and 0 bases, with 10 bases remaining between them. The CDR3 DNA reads TGTGCCAGCAGCTTAGGGGACGGTGACTCCTACGAGCAGTACTTC. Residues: CASSLGDGDSYEQYF.

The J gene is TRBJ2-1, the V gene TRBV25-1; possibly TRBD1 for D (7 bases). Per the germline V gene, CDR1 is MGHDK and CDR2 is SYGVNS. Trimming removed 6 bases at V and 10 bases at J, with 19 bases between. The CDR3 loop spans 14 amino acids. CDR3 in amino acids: CASSPDRTTYEQFF. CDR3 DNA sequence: TGTGCCAGCAGCCCGGACAGGACTACCTACGAGCAGTTCTTC.

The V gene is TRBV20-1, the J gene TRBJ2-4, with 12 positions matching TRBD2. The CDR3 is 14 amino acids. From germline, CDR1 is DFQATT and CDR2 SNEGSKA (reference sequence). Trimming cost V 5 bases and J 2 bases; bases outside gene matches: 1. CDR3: CSAWTSGTKNIQYF. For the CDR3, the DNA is TGCAGTGCTTGGACTAGCGGGACCAAAAACATTCAGTACTTC.

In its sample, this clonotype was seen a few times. CDR3 bases: TGTGCCAGCGAGGGCGGGGGGGCTAACTATGGCTACACCTTC. This encodes CASEGGGANYGYTF. The V call is TRBV12-3 or TRBV12-4, the J call TRBJ1-2, with D perhaps TRBD1 (5 bases). The CDR3 covers 14 residues. V lost 8 bases to trimming and J lost 0 bases, with 13 bases between them.

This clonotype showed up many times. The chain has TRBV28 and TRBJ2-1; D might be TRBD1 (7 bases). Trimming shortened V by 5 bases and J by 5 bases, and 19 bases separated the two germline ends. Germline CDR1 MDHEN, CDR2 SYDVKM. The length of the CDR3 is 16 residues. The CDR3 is CASSPFRGTEHNEQFF. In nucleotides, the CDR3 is TGTGCCAGCAGTCCCTTTCGGGGGACAGAACACAATGAGCAGTTCTTC. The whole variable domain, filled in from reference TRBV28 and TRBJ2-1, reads DVKVTQSSRYLVKRTGEKVFLECVQDMDHENMFWYRQDPGLGLRLIYFSYDVKMKEKGDIPEGYSVSREKKERFSLILESASTNQTSMYLCASSPFRGTEHNEQFFGPGTRLTVL.

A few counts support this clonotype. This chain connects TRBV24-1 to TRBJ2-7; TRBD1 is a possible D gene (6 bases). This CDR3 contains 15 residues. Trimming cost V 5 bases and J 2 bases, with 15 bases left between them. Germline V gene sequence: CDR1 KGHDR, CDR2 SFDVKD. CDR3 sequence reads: CATSGSDRPPYEQYF. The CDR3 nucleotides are TGTGCCACCAGTGGGAGTGACAGGCCACCCTACGAGCAGTACTTC.

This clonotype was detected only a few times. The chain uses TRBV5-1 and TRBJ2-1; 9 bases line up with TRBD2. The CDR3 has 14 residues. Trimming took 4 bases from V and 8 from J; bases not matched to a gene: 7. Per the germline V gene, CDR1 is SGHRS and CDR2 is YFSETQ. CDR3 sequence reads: CASSPLAGYDEQFF. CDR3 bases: TGCGCCAGCAGCCCCCTAGCGGGATACGATGAGCAGTTCTTC.

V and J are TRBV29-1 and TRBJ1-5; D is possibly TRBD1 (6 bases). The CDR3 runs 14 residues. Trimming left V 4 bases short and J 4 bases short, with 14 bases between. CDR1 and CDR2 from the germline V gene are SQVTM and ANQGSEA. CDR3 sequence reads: CSVGSGGGNQPQHF. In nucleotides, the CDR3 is TGCAGCGTTGGTTCCGGGGGCGGGAATCAGCCCCAGCATTTT. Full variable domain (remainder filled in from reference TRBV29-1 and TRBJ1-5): SAVISQKPSRDICQRGTSLTIQCQVDSQVTMMFWYRQQPGQSLTLIATANQGSEATYESGFVIDKFPISRPNLTFSTLTVSNMSPEDSSIYLCSVGSGGGNQPQHFGDGTRLSIL.